A selection of T cell receptor beta chains follows, all from one sample in a study of blood T cells in healthy people across ages. TCRdb itself ran the 5' RACE reads through MiXCR, one entry per CDR3 protein. The sample has about 730,000 distinct CDR3 sequences; about 40% are singletons. Sequenced: blood. The source is a woman aged 55-75 years in good health. Each CDR3 is given with its conserved first and last residue. The order of the fields is V gene, D gene, J gene, CDR3 protein. A D gene is named only where the DNA matches it firmly.

>TRBV29-1|TRBD2|TRBJ2-1
CSVELPSGGRDEQFF
>TRBV6-5|-|TRBJ1-2
CASSYGGGCGYTF
>TRBV3-1|-|TRBJ2-3
CASSPYGTGINTQYF
>TRBV27|-|TRBJ2-7
CASSLWSGDEQYF
>TRBV4-2|-|TRBJ1-2
CASSLSQGLFGTRGYTF
>TRBV7-2|-|TRBJ2-5
CASTRGQPGDEQYF
>TRBV9|TRBD2|TRBJ2-2
CASSEREGLTGELFF
>TRBV12-3/TRBV12-4|-|TRBJ2-3
CASSLAPAGVFADTQYF
>TRBV7-2|TRBD1|TRBJ1-5
CASSSTGENQPQHF
>TRBV6-5|TRBD1|TRBJ2-7
CASRPPGQGMGEQYF
>TRBV6-1|-|TRBJ2-1
CASSERQATSSYNEQFF
>TRBV27|-|TRBJ2-1
CASKRDHYNEQFF
>TRBV29-1|-|TRBJ2-3
CSVGVWEVSTDTQYF
>TRBV4-2|-|TRBJ2-3
CASSQDPPGKGGTQYF
>TRBV7-8|-|TRBJ1-4
CASSQRQISTNEKLFF
>TRBV29-1|TRBD1|TRBJ2-1
CSVKAGTGDCNEQFF
>TRBV19|-|TRBJ2-1
CASSPGTAWNEQFF
>TRBV7-3|TRBD2|TRBJ2-3
CASSLGVAGGGTDTQYF
>TRBV20-1|-|TRBJ2-7
CSAPGQLEQYF
>TRBV6-5|TRBD1|TRBJ2-5
CASSSAGTGVGEQYF
>TRBV18|TRBD2|TRBJ2-5
CASPQGTSGFDKQYF
>TRBV7-6|-|TRBJ2-5
CASMGYQNNEQYF
>TRBV24-1|-|TRBJ2-5
CATQESGENQETQYF
>TRBV27|-|TRBJ2-3
CASSFWATSTSTDTQYF
>TRBV10-3|-|TRBJ1-5
CAISESGQGGQPQHF
>TRBV20-1|-|TRBJ2-1
CSAVSYESSYNEQFF
>TRBV6-6|TRBD2|-
CASSLAGGIGETQYF
>TRBV13|-|TRBJ1-1
CASSLLGTPKSSTEAFF
>TRBV10-3|-|TRBJ1-5
CAISERPENQPQHF
>TRBV29-1|-|TRBJ2-3
CRVEGVGTDTQYF
>TRBV7-2|-|TRBJ1-4
CASSLDTFLSANEKLFF
>TRBV3-1|TRBD2|TRBJ2-3
CASSQDWGSGGSDTQYF
>TRBV28|-|TRBJ1-5
CASRGGGFRNQPQHF
>TRBV9|TRBD1|TRBJ2-1
CASSVGPAGGTEQFF
>TRBV6-6|TRBD1|-
CASSYGDRGIVEQYF
>TRBV10-3|-|TRBJ2-1
CAGPKHGEQFF
>TRBV6-2/TRBV6-3|-|TRBJ1-2
CASSPRPGLDTGHTF
>TRBV4-3|TRBD2|TRBJ2-7
CASSQYASGDPYEQYF